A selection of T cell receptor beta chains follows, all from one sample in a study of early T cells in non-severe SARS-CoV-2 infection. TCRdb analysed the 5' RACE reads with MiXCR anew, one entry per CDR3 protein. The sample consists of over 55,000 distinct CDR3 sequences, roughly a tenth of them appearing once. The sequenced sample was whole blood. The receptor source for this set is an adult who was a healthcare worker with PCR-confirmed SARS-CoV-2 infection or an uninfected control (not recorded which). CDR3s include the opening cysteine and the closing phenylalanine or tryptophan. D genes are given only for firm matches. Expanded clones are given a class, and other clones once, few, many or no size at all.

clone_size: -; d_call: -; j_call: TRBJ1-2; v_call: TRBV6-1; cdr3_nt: TGTGCCAGCAGTGAAGGGCCCCTTGGCTATGGCTACACCTTC; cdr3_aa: CASSEGPLGYGYTF
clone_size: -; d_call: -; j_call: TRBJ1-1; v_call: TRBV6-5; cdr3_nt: TGTGCCAGCAGTTCCCATAGCATGGTCCCTGAAGCTTTCTTT; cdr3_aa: CASSSHSMVPEAFF
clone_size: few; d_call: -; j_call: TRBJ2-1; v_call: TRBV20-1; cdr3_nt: TGCAGTGCTAGCAGGGTCAATGAGCAGTTCTTC; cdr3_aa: CSASRVNEQFF
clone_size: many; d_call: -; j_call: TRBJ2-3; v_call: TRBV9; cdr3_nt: TGTGCCAGCAGCGTAATGGGGGGCGGCACAGATACGCAGTATTTT; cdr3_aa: CASSVMGGGTDTQYF
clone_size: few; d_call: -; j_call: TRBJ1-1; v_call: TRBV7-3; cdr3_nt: TGTGCCAGCAGCTTACATGGACAGTCCTCCGAAGCTTTCTTT; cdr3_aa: CASSLHGQSSEAFF
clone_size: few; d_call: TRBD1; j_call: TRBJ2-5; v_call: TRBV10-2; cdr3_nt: TGCGCCAGCAGTGTGTCGACAGGGCAGTCAGAGACCCAGTACTTC; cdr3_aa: CASSVSTGQSETQYF
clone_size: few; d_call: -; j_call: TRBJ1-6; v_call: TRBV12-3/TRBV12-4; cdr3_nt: TGTGCCAGCAGTCTACAGGGAACATATTCACCCCTCCACTTT; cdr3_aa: CASSLQGTYSPLHF
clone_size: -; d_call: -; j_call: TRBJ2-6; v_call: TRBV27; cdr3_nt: TGTGCCAGCAGTTATGACAACTCTGGGGCCAACGTCCTGACTTTC; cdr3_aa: CASSYDNSGANVLTF
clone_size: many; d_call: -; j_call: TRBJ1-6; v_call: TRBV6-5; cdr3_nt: TGTGCCAGCAGTTACTCGAGTCTTAGTAATTCACCCCTCCATTTT; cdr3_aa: CASSYSSLSNSPLHF
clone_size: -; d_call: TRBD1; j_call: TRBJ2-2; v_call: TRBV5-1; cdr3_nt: TGCGCCAGCAGCATAGGACAGGGGGCGAACACCGGGGAGCTGTTTTTT; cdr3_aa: CASSIGQGANTGELFF
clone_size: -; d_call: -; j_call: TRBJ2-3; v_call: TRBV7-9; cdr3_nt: TGTGCCAGCAGCACGAATAGCGAGATTACGCAGTATTTT; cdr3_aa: CASSTNSEITQYF
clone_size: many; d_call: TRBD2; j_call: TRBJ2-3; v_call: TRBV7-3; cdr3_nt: TGTGCCAGCAGCCCAACCGGGACTACCGGCACAGATACGCAGTATTTT; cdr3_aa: CASSPTGTTGTDTQYF
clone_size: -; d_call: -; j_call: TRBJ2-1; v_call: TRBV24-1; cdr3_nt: TGTGCCACCAGTGATTCCTGGGGAGGGCAGTTCTTC; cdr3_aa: CATSDSWGGQFF
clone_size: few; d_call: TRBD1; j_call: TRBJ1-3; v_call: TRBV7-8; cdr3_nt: TGTGCCAGCAGCCCAGACAGGGGGCCTGGAAACACCATATATTTT; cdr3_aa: CASSPDRGPGNTIYF
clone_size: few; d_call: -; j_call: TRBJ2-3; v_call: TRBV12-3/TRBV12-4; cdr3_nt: TGTGCCAGCAGTATTCGCAACCCGGGACACTCTACGCAGTATTTT; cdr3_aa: CASSIRNPGHSTQYF
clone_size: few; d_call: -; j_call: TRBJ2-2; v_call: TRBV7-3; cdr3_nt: TGTGCCAGCAGCCTAAACGGGGGAAGGGACACCGGGGAGCTGTTTTTT; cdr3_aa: CASSLNGGRDTGELFF
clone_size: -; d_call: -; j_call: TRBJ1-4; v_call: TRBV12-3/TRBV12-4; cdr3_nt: TGTGCCAGCAGTTTAAGGCCGGGGTCAACTAATGAAAAACTGTTTTTT; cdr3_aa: CASSLRPGSTNEKLFF
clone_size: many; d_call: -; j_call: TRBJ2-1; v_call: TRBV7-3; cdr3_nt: TGTGCCAGCAGCTTGCTCGGGGGAGCCTACAATGAGCAGTTCTTC; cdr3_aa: CASSLLGGAYNEQFF
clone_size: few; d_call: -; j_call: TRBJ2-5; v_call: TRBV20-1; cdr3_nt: TGCAGTGCTAGAGATCAGGGGCCGGAGACCCAGTACTTC; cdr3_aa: CSARDQGPETQYF
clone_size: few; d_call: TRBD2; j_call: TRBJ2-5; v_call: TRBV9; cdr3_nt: TGTGCCAGCAGCGTAGTTTCGTTGGCTAGCGGGGGACAACAAGAGACCCAGTACTTC; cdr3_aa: CASSVVSLASGGQQETQYF
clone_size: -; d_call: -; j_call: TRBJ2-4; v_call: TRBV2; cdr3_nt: TGTGCCAGCAGTCGGGACATTCAGTACTTC; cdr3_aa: CASSRDIQYF
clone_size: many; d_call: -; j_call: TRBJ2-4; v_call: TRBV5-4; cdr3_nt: TGTGCCAGCAGCCCCGCTTGGGGAAACATTCAGTACTTC; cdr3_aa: CASSPAWGNIQYF
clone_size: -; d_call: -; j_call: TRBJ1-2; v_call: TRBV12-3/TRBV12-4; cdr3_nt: TGTGCCAGCAGCCCACAAATCTATGGCTACACCTTC; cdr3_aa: CASSPQIYGYTF
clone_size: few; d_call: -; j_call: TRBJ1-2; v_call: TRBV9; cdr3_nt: TGTGCCAGCAGCGCCCGCAGTTCGAGCTTTCCAGGCTACACCTTC; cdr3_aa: CASSARSSSFPGYTF
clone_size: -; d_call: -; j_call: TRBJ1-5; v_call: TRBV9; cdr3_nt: TGTGCCAGCAGCCTTAGTAGCAATCAGCCCCAGCATTTT; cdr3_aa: CASSLSSNQPQHF
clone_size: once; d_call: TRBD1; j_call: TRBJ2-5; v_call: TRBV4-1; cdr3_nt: TGCGCCAGCAGCCAACCTACCTTAGACAGGGGAAAGACCCAGTACTTC; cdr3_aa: CASSQPTLDRGKTQYF
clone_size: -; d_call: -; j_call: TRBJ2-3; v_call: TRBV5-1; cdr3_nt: TGCGCCAGCAGGGTTGGCACAGATACGCAGTATTTT; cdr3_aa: CASRVGTDTQYF
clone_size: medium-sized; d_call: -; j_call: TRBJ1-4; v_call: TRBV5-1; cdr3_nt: TGCGCCAGCAGCCTGGACCGGGCGGCTAATGAAAAACTGTTTTTT; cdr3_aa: CASSLDRAANEKLFF
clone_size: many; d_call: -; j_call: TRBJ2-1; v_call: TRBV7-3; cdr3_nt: TGTGCCAGCAGCTTAACGGGTGACAGGTACAATGAGCAGTTCTTC; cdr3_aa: CASSLTGDRYNEQFF
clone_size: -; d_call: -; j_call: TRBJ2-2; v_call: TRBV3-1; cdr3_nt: TGTGCCAGCAGCCAGGGATCAACGAACACCGGGGAGCTGTTTTTT; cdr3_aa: CASSQGSTNTGELFF
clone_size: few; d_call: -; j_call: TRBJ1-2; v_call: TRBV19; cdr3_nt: TGTGCCAGTAGTATGGGGGGACGGAACTATGGCTACACCTTC; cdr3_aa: CASSMGGRNYGYTF
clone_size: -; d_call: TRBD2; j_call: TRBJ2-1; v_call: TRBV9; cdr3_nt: TGTGCCAGCAGCGTAGCGGGGGGCTCCTACAATGAGCAGTTCTTC; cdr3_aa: CASSVAGGSYNEQFF
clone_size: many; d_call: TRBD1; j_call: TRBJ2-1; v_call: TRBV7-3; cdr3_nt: TGTGCCAGCAGCTTGGGACAGGCCCCCTACAATGAGCAGTTCTTC; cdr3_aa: CASSLGQAPYNEQFF
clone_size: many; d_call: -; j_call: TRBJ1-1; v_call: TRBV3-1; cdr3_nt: TGTGCCAGCAGCCAAGAACAGGGGAACACTGAAGCTTTCTTT; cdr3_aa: CASSQEQGNTEAFF
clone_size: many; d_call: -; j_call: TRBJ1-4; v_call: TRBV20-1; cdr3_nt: TGCAGTGCTAGTTCAGGGCTGGGTGAAAAACTGTTTTTT; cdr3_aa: CSASSGLGEKLFF
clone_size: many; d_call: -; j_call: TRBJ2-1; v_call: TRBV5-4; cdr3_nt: TGTGCCAGCAGCCCAGGGTTGGTCTGGTCCTACAATGAGCAGTTCTTC; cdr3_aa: CASSPGLVWSYNEQFF